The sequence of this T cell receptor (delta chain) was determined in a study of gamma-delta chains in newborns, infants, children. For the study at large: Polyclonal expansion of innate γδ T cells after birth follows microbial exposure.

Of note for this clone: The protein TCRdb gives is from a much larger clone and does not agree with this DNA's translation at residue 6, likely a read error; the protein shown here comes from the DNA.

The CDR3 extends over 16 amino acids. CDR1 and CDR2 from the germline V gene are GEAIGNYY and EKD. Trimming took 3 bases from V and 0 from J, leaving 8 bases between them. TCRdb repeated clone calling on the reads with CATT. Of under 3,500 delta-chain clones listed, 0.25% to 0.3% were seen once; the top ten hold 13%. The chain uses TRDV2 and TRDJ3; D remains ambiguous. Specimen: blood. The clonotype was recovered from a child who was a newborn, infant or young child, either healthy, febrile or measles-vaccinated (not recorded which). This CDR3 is CACDWRSSWDTRQMFF. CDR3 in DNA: TGTGCCTGTGACTGGAGGAGCTCCTGGGACACCCGACAGATGTTTTTC.